The 14 T cell receptor beta chains in this list originate from one sample, sequenced in a study of blood T cell repertoires in COVID-19. Measured with immunoSEQ multiplex PCR; TCRdb has only the in-frame clones, and not every one. This table has 150,000 to 200,000 clones, over 75% appearing once. Sequences were obtained from PBMCs or T cells enriched from blood (not recorded which). These receptors all stem from a man over 45 who had recovered from COVID-19.

The chain carries TRBV20-1 and TRBJ2-1; no clear D gene. The ends were cut back, 6 bases at V and 6 bases at J, with 9 bases in the middle. The CDR3 consists of 11 residues. Per the germline V gene, CDR1 is DFQATT and CDR2 is SNEGSKA (reference sequence). CDR3 region: CSARQFNEQFF. The CDR3 DNA follows: TGCAGTGCACGACAATTCAATGAGCAGTTCTTC.

This clone was counted between two and nine times. This sequence joins TRBV7-3 and TRBJ2-1, with D possibly TRBD2 on 6 matching bases. V dropped 2 bases and J dropped 0 bases, with 8 bases sitting between them. The length of the CDR3 is 15 residues. CDR1 SGHTA and CDR2 FQGTGA come from the germline V gene. Here the CDR3 DNA reads TGTGCCAGCAGCTTAGCGGGGAGCTCCTACAATGAGCAGTTCTTC. Its protein is CASSLAGSSYNEQFF.

The rearrangement joins TRBV28 to TRBJ1-2; TRBD1 matches at 7 bases. V was clipped by 5 bases and J by 8 bases; unmatched bases: 8. The CDR3 consists of 13 residues. Looked up from germline, CDR1 is MDHEN and CDR2 is SYDVKM. CDR3 DNA: TGTGCCAGCAGTCAAACGACAGGGAACGGCTACACCTTC. Translation: CASSQTTGNGYTF.

This chain connects TRBV3-1 (or the pseudogene TRBV3-2) to TRBJ2-1; 13 bases are a match to TRBD2. This CDR3 has 16 amino acids. After removal of 3 bases from V and 10 bases from J, the junction contained 9 bases not matched to a gene. Germline V gives CDR1 LGHDT, CDR2 YNNKEL (reference sequence). The chain's CDR3 is CASSQRLAGGFFEQFF. In nucleotides, the CDR3 is TGTGCCAGCAGCCAGCGACTAGCGGGGGGATTTTTCGAGCAGTTCTTC.

This clone was detected only once. The chain recombines TRBV27 with TRBJ2-7, with 7 nucleotides matching TRBD2. V shed 6 bases, J shed 0 bases, and the junction held 5 bases outside the gene matches. From germline, CDR1 is MNHEY and CDR2 SMNVEV (reference sequence). This CDR3 is 14 amino acids long. The CDR3 loop reads CASRGLPTSYEQYF. CDR3 bases: TGTGCCAGCAGGGGACTACCGACCTCCTACGAGCAGTACTTC.

The chain is built from TRBV4-2 and TRBJ2-7, with a weak D call TRBD2 (5 bases). CDR3 length equals 16 residues. In germline, CDR1 is LGHNA, CDR2 YNFKEQ. V lost 0 bases and J lost 1, with 13 bases in between. DNA of the CDR3: TGTGCCAGCAGCCAAGATGGCACGGGGATGTCCTACGAGCAGTACTTC. Its translation: CASSQDGTGMSYEQYF.

The chain carries TRBV27 and TRBJ1-4, with 7 bases fitting TRBD1. The CDR3 length is 17 residues. The germline gives CDR1 MNHEY, CDR2 SMNVEV (reference sequence). V shed 6 bases and J 2 bases; nucleotides not matched to a gene: 12. CDR3 protein: CASRAGTAYGTNEKLFF. DNA for the CDR3: TGTGCCAGCAGGGCCGGGACAGCGTACGGCACTAATGAAAAACTGTTTTTT.

The DNA for the CDR3 is TGTGCCAGCTCACCAGGAGACAGGGGGCGACCCCAAGAGACCCAGTACTTC. This gives the protein CASSPGDRGRPQETQYF. V is TRBV18 and J is TRBJ2-5; TRBD1 matches at 10 bases. Trimming at V came to 2 bases and at J to 1 base, leaving 7 bases not matched to a gene. This CDR3 region has 17 residues. Germline CDR1 KGHSH, CDR2 LQKENI.

This chain uses TRBV5-5 with TRBJ2-1; 12 bases fit TRBD2. The CDR3 contains 14 residues. Germline CDR1 reads SGHKS; CDR2 reads YYEKEE (reference sequence). Trimming removed 4 bases from V and 7 bases from J; junction bases left unmatched: 3. CDR3: CASSRLAGENEQFF. CDR3 sequence (DNA): TGTGCCAGCAGCAGACTAGCGGGGGAGAATGAGCAGTTCTTC.

V usage is TRBV7-6 and J usage is TRBJ2-1; D is ambiguous. Germline V gives CDR1 SGHVS, CDR2 FNYEAQ. Deletions cut 1 base from V and 5 bases from J, with 9 bases between. This CDR3 comprises 14 residues. As DNA, the CDR3 is TGTGCCAGCAGCTTAGAATTAGTGGACAATGAGCAGTTCTTC. This codes for CASSLELVDNEQFF. Complete variable domain (other parts from reference TRBV7-6 and TRBJ2-1): GAGVSQSPRYKVTKRGQDVALRCDPISGHVSLYWYRQALGQGPEFLTYFNYEAQQDKSGLPNDRFSAERPEGSISTLTIQRTEQRDSAMYRCASSLELVDNEQFFGPGTRLTVL.

The V gene is TRBV7-9, the J gene TRBJ2-2; 8 bases agree with TRBD1. The germline CDR1 and CDR2 sequences are SEHNR and FQNEAQ (reference sequence). With 5 bases clipped from V and 6 bases from J, the junction kept 2 bases outside the gene matches. CDR3 length equals 13 residues. CDR3 nucleotide sequence: TGTGCCAGCAGCAAACAGGGGGCCGGGGAGCTGTTTTTT. This sequence encodes CASSKQGAGELFF.

This clone appeared a few times. The J gene is TRBJ1-1, the V gene TRBV19; weak D call: TRBD1 (5 bases). The ends were cut back, 1 base at V and 1 base at J, with 13 bases in the middle. The germline CDR1 and CDR2 sequences are LNHDA and SQIVND (reference sequence). The CDR3 runs to 16 residues. CDR3 sequence: CASSIAGHSGNTEAFF. The CDR3 bases are TGTGCCAGTAGTATAGCAGGGCATTCAGGGAACACTGAAGCTTTCTTT.

This chain connects TRBV27 to TRBJ1-5; no definite D call. V gave up 6 bases and J gave up 1 base, with 10 bases separating them. The CDR3 loop spans 14 amino acids. Germline CDR1 reads MNHEY; CDR2 reads SMNVEV (reference sequence). The CDR3 DNA reads as TGTGCCAGCAGCTCAGGATGGAGCAATCAGCCCCAGCATTTT. Encoded protein: CASSSGWSNQPQHF.

The chain joins TRBV9 to TRBJ1-1; D uncertain. There are 16 residues in the CDR3. Per the germline V gene, CDR1 is SGDLS and CDR2 is YYNGEE. The V and J ends lost 4 bases and 5 bases respectively, with 21 bases between them. The CDR3 DNA sequence: TGTGCCAGCAGCAAAGCCGCGATGATGTCGTCGACTGAAGCTTTCTTT. The encoded protein is CASSKAAMMSSTEAFF.